This T cell receptor (beta chain) was identified during a study of blood T cell repertoires in COVID-19 (TCRdb year 2020). Study-level background: Collaborator samples came from the United States, Italy and Spain and covered acute and convalescent phases of COVID-19. A de-identified subject ID, COVID-19 status, age in years and sex were almost always included in the sample metadata. Subjects who had been exposed to COVID-19, were actively infected with it, or had recovered from it provided the deeply sampled blood TCRbeta repertoires that made up the dataset. HLA class I and class II types, where available, came from metadata supplied by the sample provider rather than from assay-based typing. Samples were obtained from the ongoing ImmuneRACE study (first 160 participants) and from approximately 1,200 subjects provided by 6 global collaborators. The repertoires were made available in a free public database intended to serve as a resource for research on the immune response to SARS-CoV-2. The material from the prospective study consisted of cDNA or gDNA derived from T cells, B-cell-depleted T cells, or PBMCs.

In the prospective study, participants were roughly 18 to 95 years old, resided in about two dozen geographic areas of the United States, and were enrolled through a virtual design. To assign participants to cohorts, the prospective study relied on clinical history that participants themselves reported in a screening survey and a study questionnaire. Each participant in the prospective study had whole blood, serum and a nasopharyngeal or oropharyngeal swab collected by mobile phlebotomists. Additional blood draws and questionnaires over an approximately 2-month period could optionally be provided by prospective study participants. Prospective study blood samples were shipped either frozen or at room temperature before DNA extraction. TCRbeta CDR3 regions were amplified from genomic DNA by means of the immunoSEQ Assay, a bias-controlled multiplex PCR. The authors' analysis ran thus. Nucleated cell counts per sample were estimated from amplification of reference gene primers within the assay. To quantify the absolute abundance of each unique TCRbeta CDR3 rearrangement, sequence reads were collapsed and filtered. For each sample, productive Simpson clonality was calculated by taking the square root of Simpson's diversity index across productive rearrangements. This immuneACCESS table, as held by TCRdb, lists in-frame sequences with V and J called but not all clones. Of the missing ones, under half trace to an unresolved V gene in checked studies; the others have no known cause. That table supplies the V and J calls and clone size; D and trimming were determined from the DNA. Within this sample are approximately 240,000 clones, with 85% to 90% of them counted one time only. The ten largest make up under 4% of the sample.

For this clone: What antigen it recognizes has not been identified. Base qualities are not provided; no much larger clone lies one nucleotide away.

Paper-wide results and their limitations: How much clinical and demographic metadata was included differed by source and by participant, and the metadata was provided uncurated.

Sequences were obtained from PBMCs or T cells enriched from blood (not recorded which). This TCR was recovered from a woman aged 18-29 years in a cohort exposed to, infected with or recovered from COVID-19 (not recorded which).

CDR3 reads: CASSRKLAGVPDTQYF. The DNA is TGTGCCAGCAGCCGAAAGCTAGCGGGAGTACCAGATACGCAGTATTTT. The rearrangement joined TRBV7-3 to TRBJ2-3, and 10 bases in between align with TRBD2. The CDR3 covers 16 residues, taking in both the cysteine and the phenylalanine. The kept DNA is CDR3 alone, 48 bases in frame from the first base. After removal of 5 bases from V and 4 bases from J, the junction retains 9 bases not matched to a gene. CDR1 and CDR2, per the germline V gene, are SGHTA and FQGTGA.